What follows are 27 T cell receptor beta chains derived from one specimen sequenced in a study of glioma-infiltrating T cells. The iRepertoire nested amplicon-rescue multiplex PCR amplified TCR alpha and beta CDR3s from RNA. TCRdb ran MiXCR on the multiplex PCR reads and lists one entry per CDR3 protein. The data show 400,000 or so distinct CDR3 sequences, 35% to 45% seen once. The sample comprised glioma tissue, nonneoplastic brain tissue, or PBMCs (not recorded which). The source of these receptors is a human donor with low-grade glioma or glioblastoma, undergoing nonglioma brain surgery, or in good health (not recorded which).

This clonotype has only a few counts. The chain couples TRBV15 to TRBJ2-7; tentatively, D is TRBD1 (6 bases). Trimming left V 0 bases short and J 5 bases short, with 11 bases between. Germline V lookup: CDR1 LNHNV, CDR2 YYDKDF (reference sequence). This CDR3 has 14 amino acids. CDR3: CATSRDMSGDEQYF. Written as DNA, the CDR3 is TGTGCCACCAGCAGAGATATGTCAGGGGACGAGCAGTACTTC.

A word on this clonotype: Likely a read error: the CDR3 ends without its conserved phenylalanine or tryptophan. The limits of the CDR3 on the DNA are not certain, so only TCRdb's listed CDR3 is given. CDR3 amino acids: CAISEPKRAGGRNEQFS. This rearrangement joins TRBV10-3 to TRBJ2-1; TRBD1 was called by the table and not checked on the DNA. The CDR3 is made up of 17 amino acids, end residues included. Germline loops: CDR1 ENHRY, CDR2 SYGVKD.

This clonotype appeared once. The junction departs from germline at one end; a sequencing error may be responsible. This chain links TRBV4-2 with TRBJ2-7; D gene unclear. CDR3 length equals 13 residues. Germline assignment: CDR1 LGHNA and CDR2 YNFKEQ. CDR3 sequence: CASSQVLAYKQYF. For the CDR3, the DNA is TGTGCCAGCAGCCAAGTCTTAGCCTACAAGCAGTACTTC.

A word on this clonotype: At one end the junction does not follow the germline gene, possibly because of a read error. The rearrangement joins TRBV20-1 to TRBJ1-1, with 9 bases lining up with TRBD1. CDR3 length equals 14 residues. Germline CDR1 and CDR2: DFQATT and SNEGSKA (reference sequence). CDR3 in DNA: TGCAGTGCCAGAAGGACAGGGGATAGCACTAAAGCTTTCTTT. Translated: CSARRTGDSTKAFF.

This clonotype occurred many times. The rearrangement joins TRBV27 to TRBJ2-7; 13 bases map to TRBD2. V lost 2 bases and J lost 7; bases outside the gene matches: 2. Germline V CDR1 and CDR2: MNHEY, SMNVEV (reference sequence). The CDR3 spans 14 residues. Written as DNA, the CDR3 is TGTGCCAGCAGTTTAGGGACTAGCGGGACAGAGCAGTACTTC. Translation gives CASSLGTSGTEQYF.

The chain is built from TRBV10-3 and TRBJ2-7, with TRBD2 identical over 10 bases. CDR1 is ENHRY and CDR2 is SYGVKD in the germline V gene. Trimming cost V 3 bases and J 2 bases; bases outside gene matches: 4. The CDR3 sequence is 15 residues long. CDR3 in DNA: TGTGCCATCAGTGACTCTAGCGGGAGTACCTACGAGCAGTACTTC. Amino acids: CAISDSSGSTYEQYF.

This chain joins TRBV4-3 and TRBJ2-1; 12 bases are shared with TRBD2. Trimming took 4 bases from V and 8 from J; bases not matched to a gene: 12. Germline V gives CDR1 LGHNA, CDR2 YSLEER. This CDR3 has 17 amino acids. The CDR3 region is CASSRFSGLAGSDEQFF. The CDR3 nucleotides are TGCGCCAGCAGCCGATTCTCGGGACTAGCGGGTTCGGATGAGCAGTTCTTC.

This clonotype was detected many times. The chain links TRBV7-6 to TRBJ1-6; D remains ambiguous. Germline assignment: CDR1 SGHVS and CDR2 FNYEAQ. The CDR3 extends over 13 amino acids. Between the trimmed V and J ends, which lost 2 bases and 10 bases, there was a span of 9 bases. The CDR3 DNA is TGTGCCAGCAGCTTATCAGAAGGATCACCCCTCCACTTT. As protein: CASSLSEGSPLHF.

Concerning this clonotype itself: Here the CDR3 omits its conserved ending phenylalanine or tryptophan, so a read error is the likely source. V gene TRBV11-3 combines with J gene TRBJ2-2; 7 nucleotides match TRBD2. Unmatched junction bases numbered 1, after V lost 0 bases and J lost 0 bases. Germline CDR1 and CDR2: SGHNT and YENEEA. The CDR3 length is 16 residues. The CDR3 region has the DNA TGTGCCAGCAGCTTAGATCTAGCGGCGAACACCGGGGAGCTGTTTTCT. Protein product: CASSLDLAANTGELFS.

The chain links TRBV24-1 to TRBJ1-1; D uncertain. The V end was cut by 3 bases, the J end by 11 bases, with 12 bases between. The CDR3 spans 12 residues. Looked up from germline, CDR1 is KGHDR and CDR2 is SFDVKD. The CDR3 is CATSDAREVAFF. The CDR3 DNA sequence: TGTGCCACCAGTGATGCACGGGAGGTTGCTTTCTTT.

On this clonotype itself: This may arise from a read error, as a much more abundant clone is one base away. J is TRBJ2-3 and V is TRBV20-1, with 13 bases fitting TRBD2. Trimming at V came to 1 base and at J to 4 bases, leaving 5 bases not matched to a gene. The germline gives CDR1 DFQATT, CDR2 SNEGSKA (reference sequence). The CDR3 consists of 16 residues. CDR3 in DNA: TGCAGTGCTAGAGGGACTAGCGGGAGATCCGCAGATACGCAGTATTTT. Its translation is CSARGTSGRSADTQYF.

This clonotype was recorded at least ten times. The rearrangement joins TRBV28 to TRBJ1-5; D possibly corresponds to TRBD1 (5 bases). The length of the CDR3 is 16 residues. Germline CDR1 MDHEN, CDR2 SYDVKM. The V end was cut by 0 bases, the J end by 5 bases, with 14 bases between. Here the CDR3 DNA reads TGTGCCAGCAGTTTATGGCCAGGGTGGGCTCATCAGCCCCAGCATTTT. This gives the protein CASSLWPGWAHQPQHF.

The gene calls are TRBV6-2 or TRBV6-3 and TRBJ2-2; TRBD2 matches 9 bases. CDR3 size: 14 residues. Germline-derived CDR1 and CDR2 are MNHEY and SVGEGT. Unmatched junction bases numbered 6, after V lost 7 bases and J lost 6 bases. CDR3 sequence reads: CASILAGGPGELFF. For the CDR3, the DNA is TGTGCCAGCATCCTCGCGGGAGGGCCCGGGGAGCTGTTTTTT.

This clonotype appeared a few times. This rearrangement joins TRBV10-3 to TRBJ2-4, with 10 bases lining up with TRBD1. CDR1 is ENHRY and CDR2 is SYGVKD in the germline V gene. The CDR3 contains 14 residues. The V segment lost 1 base and the J segment 8 bases; nucleotides outside the gene matches: 2. CDR3 DNA: TGTGCCATCAGTGAGTACGGACAGGGGGACATTCAGTACTTC. Amino acids: CAISEYGQGDIQYF.

This clonotype has just one count. The genes are TRBV7-2 and TRBJ2-1; TRBD2 matches 8 bases. J was trimmed by 9 bases and V by 0 bases; bases with no gene match: 10. In germline, CDR1 is SGHTA, CDR2 FQGNSA. This CDR3 spans 16 amino acids. The CDR3 region has the DNA TGTGCCAGCAGCTTAGCTTTTGCGGGAGGTTTGATTGAGCAGTTCTTC. It codes for CASSLAFAGGLIEQFF.

V is TRBV27 and J is TRBJ2-1; 8 bases are shared with TRBD2. The trim removed 1 base at V and 2 bases at J, leaving 7 bases unmatched. Germline assignment: CDR1 MNHEY and CDR2 SMNVEV (reference sequence). The CDR3 contains 17 residues. The CDR3 here is CASSLWTGGPPYNEQFF. CDR3 DNA: TGTGCCAGCAGTTTATGGACGGGAGGGCCTCCCTACAATGAGCAGTTCTTC.

The chain has TRBV4-2 and TRBJ2-3, with 11 bases fitting TRBD2. Unmatched junction bases numbered 6, after V lost 1 base and J lost 0 bases. The CDR3 totals 18 residues. Germline CDR1 and CDR2: LGHNA and YNFKEQ. The chain's CDR3 is CASSQGGLAGGSTDTQYF. CDR3 in DNA: TGTGCCAGCAGCCAAGGGGGCCTAGCGGGAGGAAGCACAGATACGCAGTATTTT.

About this clonotype itself: A much larger clone sits a single nucleotide away, making a read error possible. This CDR3 reads CASSYSSAASTYTQYF. CDR3 DNA: TGTGCCAGCAGTTACTCGTCGGCGGCTAGCACATATACGCAGTATTTT. This chain uses TRBV6-2 or TRBV6-3 with TRBJ2-3; perhaps TRBD2 as D (5 bases). CDR3 length: 16 residues. Germline-derived CDR1 and CDR2 are MNHEY and SVGEGT.

This clonotype was counted only a few times. The rearrangement uses TRBV6-1 and TRBJ2-7; 8 nucleotides agree with TRBD1. This CDR3 has 14 residues. Germline trimming cut 7 bases from V and 2 bases from J; bases unmatched to any gene: 7. Germline-derived CDR1 and CDR2 are MNHNS and SASEGT. The DNA of the CDR3 is TGTGCCAGCAAAAGCAGGGGGCCCACCTACGAGCAGTACTTC. This translates into CASKSRGPTYEQYF.

Turning to this clonotype: A junction boundary mismatches the germline segment, possibly from a read error. The V and J genes are TRBV28 and TRBJ2-1, with 8 positions matching TRBD1. CDR1 MDHEN and CDR2 SYDVKM come from the germline V gene. The CDR3 extends over 14 amino acids. The CDR3 coding sequence is TGTGCCAGCAGTGACAGGGGTCTCCACAATGAGCGGTTCTTC. This sequence encodes CASSDRGLHNERFF.

As concerns this clonotype: No conserved phenylalanine or tryptophan is present at the end of the CDR3, so a read error is the likely explanation. V gene TRBV20-1 combines with J gene TRBJ2-7; 11 bases are shared with TRBD2. V was clipped by 5 bases and J by 4 bases; unmatched bases: 4. In germline, CDR1 is DFQATT, CDR2 SNEGSKA (reference sequence). CDR3 size: 13 residues. The CDR3 region has the DNA TGCAGTGCTGGGGCTAGCGGGAGGTACGAGCAGTACTTG. It encodes CSAGASGRYEQYL.

The genes are TRBV4-3 and TRBJ2-7; 9 bases are shared with TRBD2. The CDR3 totals 17 residues. V lost 0 bases, J lost 1 base, and 7 bases stayed unmatched. CDR1 is LGHNA and CDR2 is YSLEER in the germline V gene. The CDR3 DNA is TGCGCCAGCAGCCAAGACTCGACTAGCGGAATTTCCTACGAGCAGTACTTC. The encoded protein is CASSQDSTSGISYEQYF.

The chain links TRBV6-1 to TRBJ1-5; 8 nucleotides align to TRBD1. This CDR3 region has 15 residues. Germline V gene sequence: CDR1 MNHNS, CDR2 SASEGT. V dropped 4 bases and J dropped 2; count of bases not matched to a gene: 4. The CDR3 nucleotides read TGTGCCAGCAGTGGGACAGGGTTTGGCAATCAGCCCCAGCATTTT. It specifies CASSGTGFGNQPQHF.

About this clonotype: This may come from a read error, since a much larger clone is one base off. V gene TRBV6-2 or TRBV6-3 combines with J gene TRBJ2-7; tentatively, D is TRBD2 (6 bases). The V end lost 5 bases, the J end lost 5 bases, and 19 bases lay between the germline ends. This CDR3 contains 15 residues. The germline V gene has CDR1 MNHEY and CDR2 SVGEGT. CDR3 in DNA: TGTGCCAGCAGTCTTTTGCGGGGTACTCGGAACGAGCAGTACTTC. The encoded protein is CASSLLRGTRNEQYF.

This clonotype was detected a few times. The J gene is TRBJ2-1, the V gene TRBV28; no reliable D call. This CDR3 spans 12 amino acids. Germline V lookup: CDR1 MDHEN, CDR2 SYDVKM. Trimming stripped 3 bases from V and 10 bases from J, with 10 bases between. In DNA, the CDR3 is TGTGCCAGCAGTTTGTCGACGGACGAGCAGTTCTTC. Translating gives CASSLSTDEQFF.

On this clonotype itself: A much larger clone differs from this one at a single base, so this may be a read error. The chain recombines TRBV6-6 with TRBJ1-2; tentatively, D is TRBD1 (6 bases). The germline CDR1 and CDR2 sequences are MNHNY and SVGAGI (reference sequence). This CDR3 region has 14 residues. The CDR3 bases are TGTGCCAGCAAGGACCGGGGCCCAGGGGATGGCTACGCCTTC. It encodes CASKDRGPGDGYAF.

About this clonotype: This CDR3 is missing its conserved last phenylalanine or tryptophan, likely due to a read error. V usage is TRBV20-1 and J usage is TRBJ2-7; D uncertain. Germline V CDR1 and CDR2: DFQATT, SNEGSKA (reference sequence). V gave up 6 bases and J gave up 0 bases, with 12 bases separating them. The CDR3 loop spans 13 amino acids. CDR3 nucleotide sequence: TGCAGTGCCGTCAGGCCGGACTCCTACGAGCAGTACCTC. Translated, it gives CSAVRPDSYEQYL.